This T cell receptor beta chain was observed in a study of cytomegalovirus exposure and HLA in healthy donors. Study-wide findings and caveats: Later analysis demonstrated an association between a missense DCLRE1C variant and TCR beta V- and J-gene trimming.

V gave up 0 bases and J gave up 2 bases, with 10 bases separating them. CDR1 is MNHEY and CDR2 is SVGAGI in the germline V gene. CDR3 length: 15 residues. About this clone: As yet, its antigen is unknown.

Primers: 60 Vbeta forward and 13 Jbeta reverse. Clones were sequenced by immunoSEQ multiplex PCR, and TCRdb holds only the in-frame ones, with some missing. In the table there are over 100,000 clones, roughly 85% of which are singletons. This rearrangement joins TRBV6-5 to TRBJ1-2, with a tentative D call TRBD1 (5 bases). Sequenced sample: PBMCs. The sequence was obtained from a man aged 25-40 years in good health and CMV-seropositive. This chain's CDR3 is CASSYSRQLNYGYTF. The CDR3 region has the DNA TGTGCCAGCAGTTACTCGAGACAGCTGAACTATGGCTACACCTTC.